This T cell receptor beta chain was recorded in a study of preoperative IRX-2 immunotherapy in early breast cancer. Germline assignment: CDR1 MNHGY and CDR2 SVAAGI. The CDR3 spans 12 residues. The V end was cut by 4 bases, the J end by 7 bases, with 11 bases between. The treatment was: preoperative locoregional IRX-2 cytokine immunotherapy. Patients received preoperative, locoregional IRX-2 cytokine immunotherapy in a phase Ib study. Measured with immunoSEQ multiplex PCR; TCRdb has only the in-frame clones, and not every one. The sample carries about 98,000 clones, 86% recorded once. This chain connects TRBV6-9 to TRBJ2-7; no firm D call. Sequencing was performed on tumor tissue, taken after IRX-2 immunotherapy. This receptor was taken from a human donor with breast cancer. The CDR3 spells CASSFPDPEQYF. The CDR3 DNA sequence: TGTGCCAGCAGTTTTCCTGACCCAGAGCAGTACTTC.